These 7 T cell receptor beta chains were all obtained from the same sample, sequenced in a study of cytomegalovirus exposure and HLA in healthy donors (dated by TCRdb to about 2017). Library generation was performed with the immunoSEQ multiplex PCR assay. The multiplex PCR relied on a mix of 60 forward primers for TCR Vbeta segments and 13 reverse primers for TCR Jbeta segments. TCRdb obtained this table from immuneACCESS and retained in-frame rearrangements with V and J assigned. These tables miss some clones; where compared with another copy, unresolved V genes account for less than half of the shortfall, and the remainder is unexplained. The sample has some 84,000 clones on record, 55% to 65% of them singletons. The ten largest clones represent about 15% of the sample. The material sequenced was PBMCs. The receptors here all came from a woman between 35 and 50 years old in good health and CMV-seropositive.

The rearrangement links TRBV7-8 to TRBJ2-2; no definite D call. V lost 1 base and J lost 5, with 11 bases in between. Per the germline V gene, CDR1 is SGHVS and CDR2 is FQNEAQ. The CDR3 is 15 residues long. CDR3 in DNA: TGTGCCAGCAGCTTAGTTCCCGGGTCGACCGGGGAGCTGTTTTTT. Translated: CASSLVPGSTGELFF.

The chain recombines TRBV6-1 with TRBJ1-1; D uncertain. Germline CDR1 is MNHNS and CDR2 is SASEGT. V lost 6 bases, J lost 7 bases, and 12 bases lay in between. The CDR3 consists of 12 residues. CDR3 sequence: CASSGLRVEAFF. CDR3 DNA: TGTGCCAGCAGCGGCCTCCGGGTTGAAGCTTTCTTT.

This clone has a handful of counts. The CDR3 bases are TGTGCCAGTACCCCCCGCGAGCCCTACGAGCAGTACTTC. Protein: CASTPREPYEQYF. This sequence joins TRBV19 and TRBJ2-7; unclear D gene. From germline, CDR1 is LNHDA and CDR2 SQIVND (reference sequence). Trimming removed 7 bases at V and 2 bases at J, with 12 bases between. The CDR3 runs 13 residues.

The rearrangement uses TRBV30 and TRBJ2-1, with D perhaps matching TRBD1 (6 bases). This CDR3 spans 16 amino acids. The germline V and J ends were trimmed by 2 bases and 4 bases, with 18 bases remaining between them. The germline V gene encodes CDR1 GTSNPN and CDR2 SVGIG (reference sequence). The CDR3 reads CAWSRSDRPFYNEQFF. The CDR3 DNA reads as TGTGCCTGGAGTCGCTCCGACAGGCCCTTTTACAATGAGCAGTTCTTC.

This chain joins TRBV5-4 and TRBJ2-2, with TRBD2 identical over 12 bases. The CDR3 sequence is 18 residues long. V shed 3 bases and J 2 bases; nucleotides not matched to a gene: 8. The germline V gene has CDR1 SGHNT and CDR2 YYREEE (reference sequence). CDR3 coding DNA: TGTGCCAGCAGCTCAGGACCGGGACTAGCGGGTAACACCGGGGAGCTGTTTTTT. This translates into CASSSGPGLAGNTGELFF.

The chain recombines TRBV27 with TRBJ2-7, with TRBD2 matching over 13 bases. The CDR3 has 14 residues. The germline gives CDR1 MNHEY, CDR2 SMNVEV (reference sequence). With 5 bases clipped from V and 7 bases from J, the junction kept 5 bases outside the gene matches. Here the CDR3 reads CASSALAGGPEQYF. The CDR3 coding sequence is TGTGCCAGCAGTGCACTAGCGGGAGGGCCGGAGCAGTACTTC.

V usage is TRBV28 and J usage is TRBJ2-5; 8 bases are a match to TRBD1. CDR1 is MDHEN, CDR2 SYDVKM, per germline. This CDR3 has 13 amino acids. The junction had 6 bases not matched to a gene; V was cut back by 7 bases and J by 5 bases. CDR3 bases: TGTGCCAGCAAGACAGGGGATGGGGAGACCCAGTACTTC. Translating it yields CASKTGDGETQYF.